These 8 T cell receptor beta chains were sequenced from one sample in a study of regulatory T cells in long-lasting Graves disease (dated by TCRdb to the early 2020s). Library prep was done by multiplex PCR. For sequencing, an Illumina HiSeq 4000 was employed. TCR beta libraries were built with iRepertoire HTBI primers and Arm-PCR amplification of CDR3 regions. TCRdb trimmed the raw reads at Q25, called clones with MiXCR and kept productive beta chains. One record per CDR3 amino acid sequence lists the most common genes and DNA. Here the sample has around 510,000 distinct CDR3 sequences; under 25% occur a single time. The top ten clonotypes cover 6.5% to 8% of the sample. The sample's time point, from its label and the paper: persistent/refractory GD, antithyroid drugs over 5 years with positive TRAb. For both TCR sequencing and RNA sequencing, RNA was extracted from PBMCs in TRIzol. The source was peripheral blood mononuclear cells (PBMCs), collected when the disease was refractory, from a patient treated with antithyroid drugs. The receptor set was obtained from a female donor with Graves disease.

The rearrangement uses TRBV30 and TRBJ1-3, with D possibly being TRBD1 (5 bases). The V end was cut by 1 base, the J end by 3 bases, with 7 bases between. The CDR3 loop spans 13 amino acids. The germline V gene encodes CDR1 GTSNPN and CDR2 SVGIG (reference sequence). CDR3 sequence reads: CAWSGGFGNTIYF. The DNA of the CDR3 is TGTGCCTGGAGTGGGGGGTTTGGAAACACCATATATTTT.

Remarks on this clonotype: Since a much larger clone is just one base distant, this may be a read error. This rearrangement joins TRBV28 to TRBJ1-2; TRBD1 matches 8 bases. Per the germline V gene, CDR1 is MDHEN and CDR2 is SYDVKM. The CDR3 has 17 amino acids. Losses at the gene ends were 4 bases for V and 0 bases for J; bases not matched to a gene: 10. The CDR3 region has the DNA TGTGCCAGCAGTTCTGTTGCCAGGGGGCGAGCTAACTATGGCTACACCTTC. The encoded protein is CASSSVARGRANYGYTF.

V is TRBV29-1 and J is TRBJ2-7; 9 nucleotides agree with TRBD1. This CDR3 contains 14 residues. The V segment lost 0 bases and the J segment 4 bases; nucleotides outside the gene matches: 4. CDR1 is SQVTM, CDR2 ANQGSEA, per germline. The CDR3 DNA reads TGCAGCGTTGAAGATCGGGGACAGGGTTACGAGCAGTACTTC. Protein: CSVEDRGQGYEQYF.

This clonotype occurred a few times. The genes are TRBV15 and TRBJ2-2; tentative D call: TRBD1 (5 bases). Trimming shortened V by 0 bases and J by 0 bases, and 8 bases separated the two germline ends. Per the germline V gene, CDR1 is LNHNV and CDR2 is YYDKDF (reference sequence). This CDR3 is built from 16 residues. This CDR3 is CATSRERTTNTGELFF. In nucleotides, the CDR3 is TGTGCCACCAGCAGAGAAAGGACAACGAACACCGGGGAGCTGTTTTTT.

This clonotype was detected only a few times. The V gene is TRBV18, the J gene TRBJ2-5; the match to TRBD1 covers 7 bases. Germline V gene lookup returns CDR1 KGHSH and CDR2 LQKENI. After removal of 6 bases from V and 4 bases from J, the junction contained 8 bases not matched to a gene. The CDR3 is made up of 14 amino acids. The DNA of the CDR3 is TGTGCCAGCTCCCGGGACAGCTTTTCAGAGACCCAGTACTTC. Translating gives CASSRDSFSETQYF. Supplemented by reference TRBV18 and TRBJ2-5, the full variable domain reads NAGVMQNPRHLVRRRGQEARLRCSPMKGHSHVYWYRQLPEEGLKFMVYLQKENIIDESGMPKERFSAEFPKEGPSILRIQQVVRGDSAAYFCASSRDSFSETQYFGPGTRLLVL.

This clonotype was detected ten times or more. The chain employs TRBV2 and TRBJ1-3; maybe TRBD1 (6 bases). The ends were cut back, 6 bases at V and 4 bases at J, with 10 bases in the middle. The CDR3 totals 13 residues. The germline V gene has CDR1 SNHLY and CDR2 FYNNEI. The CDR3 loop is CASRDRRGNTIYF. As DNA, the CDR3 is TGTGCCAGCAGGGACAGAAGAGGAAACACCATATATTTT.

This chain uses TRBV10-1 with TRBJ1-2; no clear D. CDR3 length: 11 residues. Germline V gene sequence: CDR1 WNHNN, CDR2 SYGVQD (reference sequence). V lost 3 bases, J lost 8 bases, and 7 bases lay in between. The DNA of the CDR3 is TGCGCCAGCAGTGAAGTTGGGGGCTACACCTTC. Amino acid sequence: CASSEVGGYTF.

This clonotype was seen only a few times. This rearrangement joins TRBV19 to TRBJ2-4, with unresolved D. The CDR3 spans 17 residues. V was clipped by 4 bases and J by 3 bases, with 19 bases between them. Germline V CDR1 and CDR2: LNHDA, SQIVND (reference sequence). DNA of the CDR3: TGTGCCAGTAGTACCGCAGGACCCGGGTTGGACAAAAACATTCAGTACTTC. Translating it yields CASSTAGPGLDKNIQYF.